Listed below are T cell receptor beta chains from one sample, sequenced in a study of chemoradiotherapy in HPV16-positive cancers. This table comes from immunoSEQ multiplex PCR, and its TCRdb copy is limited to in-frame clones, with some not included. The sample has fewer than 25,000 clones; just under 95% are singletons. This material consisted of blood, taken from a patient who underwent chemoradiotherapy. Source of these receptors: a human donor with HPV-associated anogenital cancer. CDR3s include the opening cysteine and the closing phenylalanine or tryptophan. Each record gives: J gene, V gene, D gene, clone size, CDR3 protein, CDR3 DNA. D genes are given only for firm matches. A row's size may be missing; if present it is once, few, many or a size class.

J gene: TRBJ2-1
V gene: TRBV7-9
D gene: -
clone size: -
CDR3 protein: CASRGIGVWSYNEQFF
CDR3 DNA: TGTGCCAGCAGAGGAATAGGGGTTTGGTCCTACAATGAGCAGTTCTTC

J gene: TRBJ1-5
V gene: TRBV7-9
D gene: -
clone size: -
CDR3 protein: CASSFPGRDQPQHF
CDR3 DNA: TGTGCCAGCAGCTTTCCGGGAAGGGATCAGCCCCAGCATTTT

J gene: TRBJ2-2
V gene: TRBV28
D gene: TRBD2
clone size: -
CDR3 protein: CASGTSGSLGGELFF
CDR3 DNA: TGTGCCAGCGGGACTAGCGGGAGCTTGGGCGGGGAGCTGTTTTTT

J gene: TRBJ2-7
V gene: TRBV6-1
D gene: -
clone size: -
CDR3 protein: CASSEFSYEQYF
CDR3 DNA: TGTGCCAGCAGTGAATTTTCCTACGAGCAGTACTTC

J gene: TRBJ2-2
V gene: TRBV4-3
D gene: TRBD2
clone size: -
CDR3 protein: CASSRRSGGSGELFF
CDR3 DNA: TGCGCCAGCAGCCGTAGATCGGGGGGGTCCGGGGAGCTGTTTTTT

J gene: TRBJ2-5
V gene: TRBV7-2
D gene: TRBD1
clone size: -
CDR3 protein: CASSLTGGETQYF
CDR3 DNA: TGTGCCAGCAGCTTAACAGGGGGAGAGACCCAGTACTTC

J gene: TRBJ2-1
V gene: TRBV29-1
D gene: TRBD1
clone size: -
CDR3 protein: CSGRDRTTHNEQFF
CDR3 DNA: TGCAGCGGCCGGGACAGAACGACCCACAATGAGCAGTTCTTC

J gene: TRBJ1-2
V gene: TRBV28
D gene: -
clone size: -
CDR3 protein: CASRKDSNYGYTF
CDR3 DNA: TGTGCCAGCAGAAAAGACAGTAACTATGGCTACACCTTC

J gene: TRBJ2-7
V gene: TRBV19
D gene: -
clone size: -
CDR3 protein: CASSILRTTSLYEQYF
CDR3 DNA: TGTGCCAGTAGTATCCTCCGGACGACCTCTCTCTACGAGCAGTACTTC

J gene: TRBJ2-7
V gene: TRBV19
D gene: -
clone size: -
CDR3 protein: CASSILRRDEQYF
CDR3 DNA: TGTGCCAGTAGTATATTAAGGAGGGACGAGCAGTACTTC

J gene: TRBJ2-3
V gene: TRBV6-1
D gene: TRBD1
clone size: -
CDR3 protein: CASLGQAFSTDTQYF
CDR3 DNA: TGTGCCAGCCTCGGACAGGCCTTTAGCACAGATACGCAGTATTTT

J gene: TRBJ2-6
V gene: TRBV4-3
D gene: TRBD1
clone size: -
CDR3 protein: CASSLTGAGANVLTF
CDR3 DNA: TGCGCCAGCAGCCTAACAGGGGCTGGGGCCAACGTCCTGACTTTC

J gene: TRBJ2-5
V gene: TRBV4-2
D gene: -
clone size: once
CDR3 protein: CASSQESGGGGETQYF
CDR3 DNA: TGTGCCAGCAGCCAAGAGTCTGGCGGGGGCGGTGAGACCCAGTACTTC

J gene: TRBJ2-2
V gene: TRBV29-1
D gene: -
clone size: -
CDR3 protein: CSAKWSTGELFF
CDR3 DNA: TGCAGCGCCAAGTGGAGCACCGGGGAGCTGTTTTTT

J gene: TRBJ1-4
V gene: TRBV6-1
D gene: -
clone size: -
CDR3 protein: CASSEVGGVSEKLFF
CDR3 DNA: TGTGCCAGCAGTGAAGTTGGAGGAGTGAGTGAAAAACTGTTTTTT

J gene: TRBJ2-7
V gene: TRBV7-7
D gene: TRBD2
clone size: -
CDR3 protein: CASSQARGYEQYF
CDR3 DNA: TGTGCTAGCAGCCAGGCGCGGGGGTACGAGCAGTACTTC

J gene: TRBJ2-5
V gene: TRBV7-9
D gene: TRBD2
clone size: -
CDR3 protein: CASSLTGGPGETQYF
CDR3 DNA: TGTGCCAGCAGCTTGACGGGAGGGCCGGGAGAGACCCAGTACTTC

J gene: TRBJ2-1
V gene: TRBV7-9
D gene: -
clone size: -
CDR3 protein: CASSSGLENEQFF
CDR3 DNA: TGTGCCAGCAGCTCTGGACTCGAGAATGAGCAGTTCTTC

J gene: TRBJ1-5
V gene: TRBV5-6
D gene: TRBD1
clone size: once
CDR3 protein: CASSLAPGQGATRQPQHF
CDR3 DNA: TGTGCCAGCAGCTTGGCCCCGGGACAGGGGGCTACGAGACAGCCCCAGCATTTT

J gene: TRBJ2-1
V gene: TRBV4-3
D gene: TRBD2
clone size: once
CDR3 protein: CASTPTGTSSYNEQFF
CDR3 DNA: TGCGCCAGCACACCGACCGGGACTAGCTCCTACAATGAGCAGTTCTTC

J gene: TRBJ2-5
V gene: TRBV2
D gene: TRBD1
clone size: -
CDR3 protein: CASSAPGQQYQETQYF
CDR3 DNA: TGTGCCAGCAGTGCTCCGGGACAGCAGTACCAAGAGACCCAGTACTTC

J gene: TRBJ2-7
V gene: TRBV10-3
D gene: -
clone size: -
CDR3 protein: CAISDTSYEQYF
CDR3 DNA: TGTGCCATCAGTGACACCTCCTACGAGCAGTACTTC

J gene: TRBJ2-3
V gene: TRBV11-2
D gene: -
clone size: -
CDR3 protein: CASSPARTAQPTQYF
CDR3 DNA: TGTGCCAGCAGCCCAGCCCGGACAGCCCAGCCCACGCAGTATTTT

J gene: TRBJ1-1
V gene: TRBV7-9
D gene: -
clone size: -
CDR3 protein: CASSLNREERGTEAFF
CDR3 DNA: TGTGCCAGCAGCTTAAACAGGGAGGAGAGGGGGACTGAAGCTTTCTTT

J gene: TRBJ1-2
V gene: TRBV5-6
D gene: -
clone size: -
CDR3 protein: CASSLVSGAGFWGYTF
CDR3 DNA: TGTGCCAGCAGCTTGGTTTCTGGGGCCGGGTTTTGGGGCTACACCTTC

J gene: TRBJ1-1
V gene: TRBV5-1
D gene: -
clone size: -
CDR3 protein: CASRFAGGTNTEAFF
CDR3 DNA: TGCGCCAGCAGATTTGCGGGGGGGACGAACACTGAAGCTTTCTTT

J gene: TRBJ1-3
V gene: TRBV11-2
D gene: -
clone size: -
CDR3 protein: CASSLDGSWGFSGNTIYF
CDR3 DNA: TGTGCCAGCAGCTTAGACGGAAGCTGGGGGTTCTCTGGAAACACCATATATTTT

J gene: TRBJ2-1
V gene: TRBV5-1
D gene: -
clone size: -
CDR3 protein: CASSRDSTYNEQFF
CDR3 DNA: TGCGCCAGTTCGCGGGACTCAACCTACAATGAGCAGTTCTTC

J gene: TRBJ1-2
V gene: TRBV5-5
D gene: TRBD1
clone size: -
CDR3 protein: CASRTGTDGYTF
CDR3 DNA: TGTGCCAGCAGAACCGGGACAGATGGCTACACCTTC

J gene: TRBJ2-5
V gene: TRBV15
D gene: TRBD1
clone size: -
CDR3 protein: CATSRDLGQQETQYF
CDR3 DNA: TGTGCCACCAGCAGAGACCTGGGACAGCAAGAGACCCAGTACTTC

J gene: TRBJ2-1
V gene: TRBV28
D gene: TRBD2
clone size: once
CDR3 protein: CASTTVAGVRGEQFF
CDR3 DNA: TGTGCCAGCACTACTGTAGCGGGAGTAAGGGGTGAGCAGTTCTTC

J gene: TRBJ2-2
V gene: TRBV11-2
D gene: -
clone size: few
CDR3 protein: CASSLGPTGWELFF
CDR3 DNA: TGTGCCAGCAGCTTAGGTCCAACGGGATGGGAGCTGTTTTTT

J gene: TRBJ2-1
V gene: TRBV18
D gene: -
clone size: -
CDR3 protein: CASSPTGDQQFF
CDR3 DNA: TGTGCCAGCTCGCCAACGGGGGATCAGCAGTTCTTC

J gene: TRBJ2-1
V gene: TRBV28
D gene: -
clone size: -
CDR3 protein: CASSLFLRLAVGAHEQFF
CDR3 DNA: TGTGCCAGCAGTTTATTCCTTAGACTAGCTGTGGGGGCCCATGAGCAGTTCTTC

J gene: TRBJ2-7
V gene: TRBV9
D gene: TRBD1
clone size: -
CDR3 protein: CASSAGPGQHYEQYF
CDR3 DNA: TGTGCCAGCAGCGCCGGTCCGGGACAGCACTACGAGCAGTACTTC

J gene: TRBJ1-2
V gene: TRBV7-2
D gene: -
clone size: -
CDR3 protein: CASSLDRYGYTF
CDR3 DNA: TGTGCCAGCAGCTTAGATAGGTATGGCTACACCTTC

J gene: TRBJ2-7
V gene: TRBV7-6
D gene: -
clone size: -
CDR3 protein: CASSSLLASVYEQYF
CDR3 DNA: TGTGCCAGCAGCTCCCTCCTGGCCAGTGTATACGAGCAGTACTTC

J gene: TRBJ2-1
V gene: TRBV12-5
D gene: TRBD1
clone size: -
CDR3 protein: CASGLLRSTGDNEQFF
CDR3 DNA: TGTGCTAGTGGTTTGCTACGAAGTACAGGGGATAATGAGCAGTTCTTC

J gene: TRBJ2-1
V gene: TRBV9
D gene: TRBD1
clone size: -
CDR3 protein: CASSVGDRGYNEQFF
CDR3 DNA: TGTGCCAGCAGCGTAGGGGACAGGGGATACAATGAGCAGTTCTTC

J gene: TRBJ2-5
V gene: TRBV6-5
D gene: TRBD1
clone size: -
CDR3 protein: CASSLGQGHFETQYF
CDR3 DNA: TGTGCCAGCAGTTTAGGACAGGGGCATTTCGAGACCCAGTACTTC

J gene: TRBJ2-1
V gene: TRBV6-5
D gene: -
clone size: -
CDR3 protein: CASSYGRGGHNEQFF
CDR3 DNA: TGTGCCAGCAGTTATGGGCGGGGAGGACACAATGAGCAGTTCTTC

J gene: TRBJ2-5
V gene: TRBV6-1
D gene: -
clone size: -
CDR3 protein: CASSELSGSVETQYF
CDR3 DNA: TGTGCCAGCAGTGAATTGTCAGGGTCTGTAGAGACCCAGTACTTC

J gene: TRBJ1-4
V gene: TRBV5-6
D gene: -
clone size: -
CDR3 protein: CASSPGRVTNEKLFF
CDR3 DNA: TGTGCCAGCAGCCCCGGTAGGGTGACTAATGAAAAACTGTTTTTT

J gene: TRBJ2-3
V gene: TRBV12-5
D gene: -
clone size: -
CDR3 protein: CATTDTQYF
CDR3 DNA: TGTGCTACCACAGATACGCAGTATTTT

J gene: TRBJ2-7
V gene: TRBV19
D gene: TRBD2
clone size: -
CDR3 protein: CASSIDSAGYYEQYF
CDR3 DNA: TGTGCCAGTAGTATAGATTCAGCGGGGTACTACGAGCAGTACTTC

J gene: TRBJ2-7
V gene: TRBV7-2
D gene: -
clone size: -
CDR3 protein: CASSLEFGGVGEQYF
CDR3 DNA: TGTGCCAGCAGCCTAGAGTTTGGGGGAGTGGGTGAGCAGTACTTC